This T cell receptor beta chain was retrieved from a study of neoadjuvant anti-PD-1 for oral cavity cancer. Overall study context: Nivolumab at 3 mg/kg was mostly given biweekly, three to four doses, pre-surgery. Patients without progression got a fourth dose around day 43.

Here immunoSEQ multiplex PCR was the method, and the copy in TCRdb shows in-frame clones only, minus some. This sample has approximately 1,500 clones, with 50% to 70% found just once. The study, taken as a whole, reports: Higher pretreatment blood Treg/Th17 ratios correlated with higher pretreatment blood and lower post-treatment tumor TCRbeta clonality.

Time point of the sample: after neoadjuvant nivolumab, at surgical resection. Patients had newly diagnosed, untreated stage II-IVA oral cavity squamous cell carcinoma. This clone came up a few times. What it binds is unknown. Sequenced here: tumor tissue, sampled after nivolumab (anti-PD-1) treatment. The sequence was collected from a person aged 35 to 85 with oral cavity squamous cell carcinoma.

CDR3 amino acids: CAWSWAGELFF. In nucleotides, the CDR3 is TGTGCCTGGAGCTGGGCCGGGGAGCTGTTTTTT. The V gene is TRBV30, the J gene TRBJ2-2; no definite D call. V shed 3 bases and J shed 6 bases, with 5 bases lying between them. CDR1 is GTSNPN and CDR2 is SVGIG in the germline V gene (reference sequence). CDR3 length: 11 amino acids. The full variable domain, its missing parts supplied by reference TRBV30 and TRBJ2-2, is SQTIHQWPATLVQPVGSPLSLECTVEGTSNPNLYWYRQAAGRGLQLLFYSVGIGQISSEVPQNLSASRPQDRQFILSSKKLLLSDSGFYLCAWSWAGELFFGEGSRLTVL.